Following are 25 T cell receptor beta chains from one sample sequenced in a study of blood T cell repertoires in COVID-19 (dated by TCRdb to 2018 to 2021). Library prep was done by the immunoSEQ multiplex PCR assay. Here the immuneACCESS table is served through TCRdb, limited to in-frame sequences with V and J called. Missing clones are a known gap in these copies; in checked studies unresolved V genes cover under half, and the rest lacks a known reason. The table for this sample lists around 170,000 clones; under 90% of them were counted only once. The ten largest clones add up to around 15% of the sample. Sequenced input: peripheral blood. These receptor sequences come from a man aged 30 to 39 with active or convalescent COVID-19.

This clone was seen only a few times. The CDR3 is CASSQALAGGDSYNEQFF. In nucleotides, the CDR3 is TGTGCCAGCAGCCAAGCACTAGCGGGAGGGGACTCCTACAATGAGCAGTTCTTC. The chain couples TRBV4-2 to TRBJ2-1; 13 bases are a match to TRBD2. From germline, CDR1 is LGHNA and CDR2 YNFKEQ. With V trimmed by 1 base and J by 0 bases, 3 bases remained unmatched. This CDR3 is 18 amino acids long.

In this sample, this clone turned up once. The gene calls are TRBV5-1 and TRBJ2-7; tentative D call: TRBD2 (6 bases). This CDR3 region has 15 residues. The V gene's germline CDR1 is SGHRS and CDR2 YFSETQ. V was cut by 4 bases and J by 4 bases, with 18 bases left in between. The CDR3 reads CASSPGETANYEQYF. The CDR3 coding sequence is TGCGCCAGCAGCCCGGGGGAGACAGCTAATTACGAGCAGTACTTC.

This rearrangement joins TRBV11-3 to TRBJ2-3; 7 positions agree with TRBD1. This CDR3 is 17 amino acids long. In germline, CDR1 is SGHNT, CDR2 YENEEA. The trim removed 1 base at V and 2 bases at J, leaving 9 bases unmatched. The CDR3, as DNA: TGTGCCAGCAGCTTAGGCGGACAGGCGGCCCACACAGATACGCAGTATTTT. This gives the protein CASSLGGQAAHTDTQYF.

This clone was counted between two and nine times. The chain combines TRBV5-5 with TRBJ1-3, with D maybe TRBD1 (5 bases). V gave up 4 bases and J gave up 7 bases, with 15 bases separating them. The germline CDR1 and CDR2 sequences are SGHKS and YYEKEE (reference sequence). This CDR3 comprises 14 residues. CDR3 region: CASSLVREGNTIYF. DNA for the CDR3: TGTGCCAGCAGCCTGGTCAGGGAGGGGAACACCATATATTTT. The full variable domain, rest sourced from reference TRBV5-5 and TRBJ1-3, is DAGVTQSPTHLIKTRGQQVTLRCSPISGHKSVSWYQQVLGQGPQFIFQYYEKEERGRGNFPDRFSARQFPNYSSELNVNALLLGDSALYLCASSLVREGNTIYFGEGSWLTVV.

V is TRBV27 and J is TRBJ1-1, with D unclear. V lost 5 bases and J 5 bases, leaving 15 bases between the germline ends. The CDR3 sequence is 14 residues long. Germline assignment: CDR1 MNHEY and CDR2 SMNVEV (reference sequence). This CDR3 is CASSPEAGMTEAFF. DNA of the CDR3: TGTGCCAGCAGTCCCGAAGCAGGTATGACTGAAGCTTTCTTT.

This chain links TRBV6-5 with TRBJ1-5, with 7 positions matching TRBD1. V gave up 6 bases and J gave up 1 base; unmatched junction bases: 3. The CDR3 is made up of 14 amino acids. CDR1 and CDR2 (germline): MNHEY, SVGAGI. The CDR3 nucleotides are TGTGCCAGCAGAAGACAGGGAAGCAATCAGCCCCAGCATTTT. Translated: CASRRQGSNQPQHF.

The rearrangement uses TRBV4-2 and TRBJ1-2, with D tentatively TRBD1 (6 bases). Deletions cut 1 base from V and 5 bases from J, with 17 bases between. CDR1 and CDR2 from the germline V gene are LGHNA and YNFKEQ. The CDR3 is 16 amino acids. CDR3 in DNA: TGTGCCAGCAGCCAAGCCTTCGGGACATTAGCGTATGGCTACACCTTC. Translation gives CASSQAFGTLAYGYTF.

The V call is TRBV10-2, the J call TRBJ1-2, with TRBD1 matching over 11 bases. The germline gives CDR1 WSHSY, CDR2 SAAADI. CDR3 length: 13 amino acids. V lost 6 bases to trimming and J lost 10 bases; unmatched junction nucleotides: 7. The CDR3 reads CASSSRDRGYYTF. As DNA, the CDR3 is TGCGCCAGCAGCTCCCGGGACAGGGGGTACTACACCTTC.

The chain couples TRBV11-3 to TRBJ2-3, with 9 bases lining up with TRBD2. Trimming cost V 1 base and J 5 bases; bases outside gene matches: 13. The CDR3 contains 18 residues. Germline CDR1 and CDR2: SGHNT and YENEEA. In nucleotides, the CDR3 is TGTGCCAGCAGCTTAGGGCGGACTAGCGTGCAGTTTCAAGATACGCAGTATTTT. It translates to CASSLGRTSVQFQDTQYF.

This chain uses TRBV28 with TRBJ1-4, with D perhaps matching TRBD1 (6 bases). CDR1 and CDR2 (germline): MDHEN, SYDVKM. The V gene lost 1 base and the J gene lost 6 bases, with 18 bases spanning the gap. This CDR3 is 17 amino acids long. CDR3 sequence reads: CASSLSLGAGADEKLFF. In DNA form, the CDR3 reads TGTGCCAGCAGTTTATCTCTGGGGGCGGGGGCGGATGAAAAACTGTTTTTT.

The rearrangement joins TRBV27 to TRBJ2-1; 10 bases agree with TRBD2. CDR3 length: 17 residues. Germline CDR1 reads MNHEY; CDR2 reads SMNVEV (reference sequence). Trimming took 0 bases from V and 7 from J; bases not matched to a gene: 9. The CDR3 DNA reads as TGTGCCAGCAGTTTATCGTTCTTTGCTAGCGGGAGAAATGAGCAGTTCTTC. Its translation: CASSLSFFASGRNEQFF.

The V call is TRBV7-9, the J call TRBJ1-1; D is unresolved. Germline values: CDR1 SEHNR, CDR2 FQNEAQ (reference sequence). Trimming shortened V by 7 bases and J by 0 bases, and 9 bases separated the two germline ends. The CDR3 loop spans 13 amino acids. The DNA of the CDR3 is TGTGCCAGCAACTATCAAATGAACACTGAAGCTTTCTTT. It is translated as CASNYQMNTEAFF.

The sample holds one count of this clone. The chain links TRBV11-3 to TRBJ1-5; 8 positions match TRBD1. The CDR3 extends over 15 amino acids. Germline CDR1 reads SGHNT; CDR2 reads YENEEA. Trimming cost V 6 bases and J 5 bases; bases outside gene matches: 9. CDR3 amino acids: CASSLAGGLDQPQHF. The DNA of the CDR3 is TGTGCCAGCAGTCTCGCAGGGGGCCTGGATCAGCCCCAGCATTTT.

The chain uses TRBV18 and TRBJ2-3; 9 positions match TRBD2. The CDR3 covers 17 residues. From germline, CDR1 is KGHSH and CDR2 LQKENI. The V gene end was trimmed by 8 bases and the J gene end by 2 bases; junction bases not matched to a gene: 14. CDR3 in DNA: TGTGCCAGCCCAGCGGGGGGCGTGGATCCTCTCACAGATACGCAGTATTTT. This codes for CASPAGGVDPLTDTQYF.

A few counts support this clone. The rearrangement joins TRBV2 to TRBJ1-2, with TRBD1 identical over 7 bases. Germline V gene data show CDR1 as SNHLY and CDR2 as FYNNEI. Trimming at V came to 3 bases and at J to 6 bases, leaving 7 bases not matched to a gene. The CDR3 sequence is 14 residues long. Here the CDR3 reads CASSDMRGLDGYTF. DNA of the CDR3: TGTGCCAGCAGTGATATGAGGGGGCTGGATGGCTACACCTTC.

The chain employs TRBV7-9 and TRBJ2-7, with 8 bases matching TRBD1. The CDR3 contains 18 residues. J lost 0 bases, V lost 5 bases, and 15 bases had no gene match. Germline CDR1 SEHNR, CDR2 FQNEAQ (reference sequence). The CDR3 region has the DNA TGTGCCAGCAGCGCCGGCGGCAGGGGGCCGCATTACTCCTACGAGCAGTACTTC. Residues: CASSAGGRGPHYSYEQYF. Together with reference TRBV7-9 and TRBJ2-7, the CDR3 gives the full variable domain: DTGVSQNPRHKITKRGQNVTFRCDPISEHNRLYWYRQTLGQGPEFLTYFQNEAQLEKSRLLSDRFSAERPKGSFSTLEIQRTEQGDSAMYLCASSAGGRGPHYSYEQYFGPGTRLTVT.

V and J are TRBV30 and TRBJ1-2; no definite D call. V dropped 0 bases and J dropped 8 bases, with 7 bases sitting between them. CDR3 length: 11 residues. The germline gives CDR1 GTSNPN, CDR2 SVGIG (reference sequence). CDR3 nucleotide sequence: TGTGCCTGGAGTGTACTATTAGGCTACACCTTC. It encodes CAWSVLLGYTF. Combining the CDR3 with reference TRBV30 and TRBJ1-2 gives the whole variable domain SQTIHQWPATLVQPVGSPLSLECTVEGTSNPNLYWYRQAAGRGLQLLFYSVGIGQISSEVPQNLSASRPQDRQFILSSKKLLLSDSGFYLCAWSVLLGYTFGSGTRLTVV.

This chain uses TRBV19 with TRBJ1-1, with D possibly matching TRBD1 (5 bases). Germline loops: CDR1 LNHDA, CDR2 SQIVND (reference sequence). This CDR3 contains 15 residues. Trimming removed 5 bases from V and 0 bases from J, with 13 bases in between. The CDR3 sequence is CASSGTGPMNTEAFF. CDR3 in DNA: TGTGCCAGTAGTGGTACAGGCCCCATGAACACTGAAGCTTTCTTT.

The rearrangement uses TRBV19 and TRBJ2-7; 9 nucleotides line up with TRBD1. The CDR3 spans 13 residues. Trimming took 4 bases from V and 6 from J; bases not matched to a gene: 4. CDR1 and CDR2 (germline): LNHDA, SQIVND (reference sequence). CDR3 region: CASSTGTGSEQYV. The DNA for the CDR3 is TGTGCCAGTAGTACCGGGACAGGGAGCGAGCAGTACGTC.

This chain links TRBV7-8 with TRBJ1-1; no firm D call. Looked up from germline, CDR1 is SGHVS and CDR2 is FQNEAQ. The CDR3 sequence is 13 residues long. V was cut by 6 bases and J by 6 bases, with 14 bases left in between. The DNA for the CDR3 is TGTGCCAGCAGATCAGCCGGGTCCCCTGAAGCTTTCTTT. Its protein is CASRSAGSPEAFF.

V usage is TRBV28 and J usage is TRBJ1-1; 8 bases match TRBD1. This CDR3 has 16 amino acids. V dropped 0 bases and J dropped 5; count of bases not matched to a gene: 8. Per the germline V gene, CDR1 is MDHEN and CDR2 is SYDVKM. The CDR3 reads CASSLCCRGRGTEAFF. As DNA, the CDR3 is TGTGCCAGCAGTTTATGCTGCAGGGGGCGAGGGACTGAAGCTTTCTTT.

This chain joins TRBV5-1 and TRBJ2-2, with a weak D call TRBD1 (5 bases). Germline assignment: CDR1 SGHRS and CDR2 YFSETQ. Trimming removed 0 bases at V and 6 bases at J, with 12 bases between. There are 15 residues in the CDR3. Written as DNA, the CDR3 is TGCGCCAGCAGCTTGGAGGCAGGGTCAGCCGGGGAGCTGTTTTTT. It encodes CASSLEAGSAGELFF.

V is TRBV28 and J is TRBJ2-3, with D possibly TRBD2 on 6 matching bases. V was shortened by 2 bases and J by 0 bases, with 12 bases between the two germline ends. Germline CDR1 reads MDHEN; CDR2 reads SYDVKM. This CDR3 region has 16 residues. The CDR3, as DNA: TGTGCCAGCAGTTTACGCGGGATAGCTAGCACAGATACGCAGTATTTT. It yields the protein CASSLRGIASTDTQYF.

This clone was seen only a few times. The chain recombines TRBV3-1 (or the pseudogene TRBV3-2) with TRBJ2-1, with a tentative D call TRBD2 (7 bases). Trimming left V 0 bases short and J 0 bases short, with 9 bases between. Germline CDR1 and CDR2: LGHDT and YNNKEL (reference sequence). The CDR3 contains 16 residues. The CDR3 reads CASSQDGGPSYNEQFF. The CDR3 DNA reads TGTGCCAGCAGCCAAGACGGGGGGCCCTCCTACAATGAGCAGTTCTTC.

The chain uses TRBV5-4 and TRBJ1-3; TRBD1 agrees at 9 bases. With V trimmed by 4 bases and J by 8 bases, 10 bases remained unmatched. The CDR3 has 15 amino acids. CDR1 is SGHNT and CDR2 is YYREEE in the germline V gene (reference sequence). Written as DNA, the CDR3 is TGTGCCAGCAGCCGCCTCGGACAGGGGCCGCACACCATATATTTT. This sequence encodes CASSRLGQGPHTIYF.